This T cell receptor (beta chain) came from a study of T cell repertoires in cytomegalovirus infection. TCRdb recomputed calls from the reads with MiXCR, one row per CDR3 protein. Among approximately 1,000,000 distinct CDR3 sequences listed, approximately 31% were seen once. Germline lookup yields CDR1 MNHEY and CDR2 SMNVEV (reference sequence). The CDR3 covers 14 residues. V was trimmed by 0 bases and J by 0 bases, leaving 6 bases between them. In the case of this clonotype: The antigen remains undetermined.

V is TRBV27 and J is TRBJ2-7; D is uncertain. The sample was cultured CD8+ T cells from PBMCs, taken from culture after CMV antigen stimulation. This receptor was identified in a human donor in good health (CMV status not recorded). Some clones in this sample may be carry-over from other donors' samples. The chain's CDR3 is CASSLSADSYEQYV. CDR3 nucleotides: TGTGCCAGCAGTTTATCGGCTGACTCCTACGAGCAGTACGTC.